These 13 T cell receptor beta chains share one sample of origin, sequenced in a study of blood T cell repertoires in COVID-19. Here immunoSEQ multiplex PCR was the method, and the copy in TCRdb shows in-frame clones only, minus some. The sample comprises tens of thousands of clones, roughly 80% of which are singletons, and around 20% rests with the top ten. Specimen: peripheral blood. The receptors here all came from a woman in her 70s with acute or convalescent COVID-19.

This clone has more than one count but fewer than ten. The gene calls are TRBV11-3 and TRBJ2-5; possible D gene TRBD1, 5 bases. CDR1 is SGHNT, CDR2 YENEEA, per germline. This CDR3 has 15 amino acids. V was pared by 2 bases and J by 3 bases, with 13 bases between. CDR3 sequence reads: CASSLISGREETQYF. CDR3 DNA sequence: TGTGCCAGCAGCTTAATCTCGGGCAGGGAAGAGACCCAGTACTTC.

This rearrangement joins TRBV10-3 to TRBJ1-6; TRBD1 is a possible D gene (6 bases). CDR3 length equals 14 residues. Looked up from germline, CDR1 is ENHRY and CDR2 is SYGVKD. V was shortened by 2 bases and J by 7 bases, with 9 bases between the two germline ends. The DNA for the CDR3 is TGTGCCATCAGTGAGGGTCAGGGGAATTCACCCCTCCACTTT. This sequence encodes CAISEGQGNSPLHF.

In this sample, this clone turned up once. The CDR3 bases are TGTGCCAGCAGCCTACAGGGGGCGCGGAAAGCTTTCTTT. Protein: CASSLQGARKAFF. This chain links TRBV14 with TRBJ1-1, with 9 nucleotides matching TRBD1. J was trimmed by 9 bases and V by 4 bases; bases with no gene match: 6. CDR1 and CDR2 (germline): SGHDN, FVKESK. The CDR3 has 13 residues.

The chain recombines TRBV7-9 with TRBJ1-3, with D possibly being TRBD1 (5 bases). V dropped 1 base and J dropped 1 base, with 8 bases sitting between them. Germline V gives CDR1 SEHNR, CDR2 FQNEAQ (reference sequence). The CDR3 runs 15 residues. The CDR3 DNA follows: TGTGCCAGCAGCTTAGTAGGGGTGTCTGGAAACACCATATATTTT. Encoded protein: CASSLVGVSGNTIYF.

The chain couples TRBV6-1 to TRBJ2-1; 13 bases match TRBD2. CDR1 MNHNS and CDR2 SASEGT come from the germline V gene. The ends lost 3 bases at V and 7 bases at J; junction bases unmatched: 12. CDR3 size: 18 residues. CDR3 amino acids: CASSDRGPLAGGQNEQFF. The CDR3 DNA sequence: TGTGCCAGCAGTGACAGGGGTCCACTAGCGGGAGGGCAGAATGAGCAGTTCTTC.

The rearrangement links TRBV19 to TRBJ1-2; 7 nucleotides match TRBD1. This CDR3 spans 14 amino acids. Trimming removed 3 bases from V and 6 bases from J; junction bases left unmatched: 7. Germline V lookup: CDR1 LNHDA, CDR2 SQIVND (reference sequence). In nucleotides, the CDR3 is TGTGCCAGTAGTATCCCCGGGACAGCCCATGGCTACACCTTC. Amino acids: CASSIPGTAHGYTF. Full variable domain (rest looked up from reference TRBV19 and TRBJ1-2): DGGITQSPKYLFRKEGQNVTLSCEQNLNHDAMYWYRQDPGQGLRLIYYSQIVNDFQKGDIAEGYSVSREKKESFPLTVTSAQKNPTAFYLCASSIPGTAHGYTFGSGTRLTVV.

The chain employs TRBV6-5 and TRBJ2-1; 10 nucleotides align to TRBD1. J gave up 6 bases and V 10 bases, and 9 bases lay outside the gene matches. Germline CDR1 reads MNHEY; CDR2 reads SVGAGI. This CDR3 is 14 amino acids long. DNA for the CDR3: TGTGCCACATGGGGACAGGGGATTATCAATGAGCAGTTCTTC. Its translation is CATWGQGIINEQFF.

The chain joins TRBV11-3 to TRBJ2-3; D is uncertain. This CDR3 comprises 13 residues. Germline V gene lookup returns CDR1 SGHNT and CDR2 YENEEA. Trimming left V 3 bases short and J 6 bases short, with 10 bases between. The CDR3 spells CASSFAIWDTQYF. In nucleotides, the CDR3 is TGTGCCAGCAGCTTTGCGATATGGGATACGCAGTATTTT.

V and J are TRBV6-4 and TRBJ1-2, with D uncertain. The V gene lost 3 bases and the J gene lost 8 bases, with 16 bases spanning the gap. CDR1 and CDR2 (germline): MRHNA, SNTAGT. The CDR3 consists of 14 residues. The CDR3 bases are TGTGCCAGCAGTGATATCTTGGGTCGGAGCGGCTACACCTTC. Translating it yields CASSDILGRSGYTF.

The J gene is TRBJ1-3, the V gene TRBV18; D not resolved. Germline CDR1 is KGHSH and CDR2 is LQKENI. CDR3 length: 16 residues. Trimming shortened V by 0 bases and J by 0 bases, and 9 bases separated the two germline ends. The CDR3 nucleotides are TGTGCCAGCTCACCACCGCGACAAACCTCTGGAAACACCATATATTTT. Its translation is CASSPPRQTSGNTIYF.

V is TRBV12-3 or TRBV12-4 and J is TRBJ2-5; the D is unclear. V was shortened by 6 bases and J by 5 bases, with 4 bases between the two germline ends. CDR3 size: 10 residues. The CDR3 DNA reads TGTGCCAGCAGCGCGGAGACCCAGTACTTC. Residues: CASSAETQYF.

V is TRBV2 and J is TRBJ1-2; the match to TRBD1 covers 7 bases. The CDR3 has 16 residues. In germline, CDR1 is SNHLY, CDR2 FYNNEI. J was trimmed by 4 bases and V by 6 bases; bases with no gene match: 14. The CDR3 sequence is CASRPQPRGLGYGYTF. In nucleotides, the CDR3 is TGTGCCAGCAGGCCTCAGCCGAGGGGGCTGGGCTATGGCTACACCTTC.

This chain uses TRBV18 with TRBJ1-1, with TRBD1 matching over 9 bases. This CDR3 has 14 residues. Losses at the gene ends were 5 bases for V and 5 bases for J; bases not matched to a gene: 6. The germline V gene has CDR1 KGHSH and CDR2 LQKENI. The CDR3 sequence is CASSSTGGATEAFF. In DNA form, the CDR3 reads TGTGCCAGCTCAAGCACAGGGGGCGCGACTGAAGCTTTCTTT.